One sample yielded the 14 T cell receptor beta chains listed below, sequenced in a study of cytomegalovirus exposure and HLA in healthy donors (dated by TCRdb to about 2017). The library came from the immunoSEQ multiplex PCR assay. A mixture of 60 forward primers for TCR Vbeta segments and 13 reverse primers for TCR Jbeta segments was used in the multiplex PCR. TCRdb provides this immuneACCESS table in a form limited to in-frame rearrangements. Some clones are lacking; in checked studies, under half of them reflect an unresolved V gene, and why the rest are absent is not known. This sample gives some 100,000 clones in total; more than 65% of them show up just once. Approximately 1.3% of the sample rests with the top ten. Sequencing input: PBMCs. The receptors were gathered from a girl aged 2-10 years in good health and CMV-seropositive.

The genes are TRBV7-2 and TRBJ2-3; 7 positions agree with TRBD2. This CDR3 has 16 residues. Germline V CDR1 and CDR2: SGHTA, FQGNSA. Trimming at V came to 0 bases and at J to 8 bases, leaving 11 bases not matched to a gene. DNA for the CDR3: TGTGCCAGCAGCTTAGCAAGCGGGACCCTCGGGGGTACGCAGTATTTT. Amino acid sequence: CASSLASGTLGGTQYF. Combining the CDR3 with reference TRBV7-2 and TRBJ2-3 gives the whole variable domain GAGVSQSPSNKVTEKGKDVELRCDPISGHTALYWYRQSLGQGLEFLIYFQGNSAPDKSGLPSDRFSAERTGGSVSTLTIQRTQQEDSAVYLCASSLASGTLGGTQYFGPGTRLTVL.

This rearrangement joins TRBV25-1 to TRBJ2-2; 11 bases are shared with TRBD2. Germline trimming cut 10 bases from V and 4 bases from J; bases unmatched to any gene: 11. The CDR3 extends over 16 amino acids. CDR1 is MGHDK and CDR2 is SYGVNS in the germline V gene. Here the CDR3 reads CATQAGTSGLTGELFF. The DNA of the CDR3 is TGTGCCACCCAAGCCGGGACTAGCGGCCTCACCGGGGAGCTGTTTTTT.

The chain uses TRBV5-1 and TRBJ2-7, with 7 positions matching TRBD2. Trimming cost V 7 bases and J 3 bases; bases outside gene matches: 7. The germline V gene has CDR1 SGHRS and CDR2 YFSETQ. This CDR3 is built from 13 residues. The CDR3: CASARESDYEQYF. CDR3 coding DNA: TGCGCCAGCGCGCGGGAGAGTGACTACGAGCAGTACTTC.

The chain is built from TRBV18 and TRBJ1-1; 8 nucleotides line up with TRBD1. The V gene end was trimmed by 3 bases and the J gene end by 11 bases; junction bases not matched to a gene: 11. Germline-derived CDR1 and CDR2 are KGHSH and LQKENI. There are 14 residues in the CDR3. CDR3 nucleotide sequence: TGTGCCAGCTCACCCAGGATAGAGGACAGGGTGGCTTTCTTT. Translating it yields CASSPRIEDRVAFF.

This chain uses TRBV18 with TRBJ1-5; D gene unclear. V was trimmed by 6 bases and J by 5 bases, leaving 11 bases between them. The germline gives CDR1 KGHSH, CDR2 LQKENI. This CDR3 spans 13 amino acids. The CDR3 sequence is CASSEVQDQPQHF. The DNA for the CDR3 is TGTGCCAGCTCGGAGGTTCAGGATCAGCCCCAGCATTTT. The variable domain in full, completed from reference TRBV18 and TRBJ1-5, reads NAGVMQNPRHLVRRRGQEARLRCSPMKGHSHVYWYRQLPEEGLKFMVYLQKENIIDESGMPKERFSAEFPKEGPSILRIQQVVRGDSAAYFCASSEVQDQPQHFGDGTRLSIL.

This chain links TRBV9 with TRBJ2-2; TRBD1 matches at 12 bases. CDR1 SGDLS and CDR2 YYNGEE come from the germline V gene. V lost 5 bases, J lost 6 bases, and 8 bases stayed unmatched. The CDR3 extends over 16 amino acids. CDR3 sequence: CASSAPGQGASGELFF. DNA for the CDR3: TGTGCCAGCAGTGCACCGGGACAGGGGGCGTCCGGGGAGCTGTTTTTT. Combining the CDR3 with reference TRBV9 and TRBJ2-2 gives the whole variable domain DSGVTQTPKHLITATGQRVTLRCSPRSGDLSVYWYQQSLDQGLQFLIQYYNGEERAKGNILERFSAQQFPDLHSELNLSSLELGDSALYFCASSAPGQGASGELFFGEGSRLTVL.

This clone was picked up a small number of times. The chain joins TRBV25-1 to TRBJ2-2; 7 bases are shared with TRBD2. The length of the CDR3 is 16 residues. The ends lost 1 base at V and 2 bases at J; junction bases unmatched: 4. The germline V gene has CDR1 MGHDK and CDR2 SYGVNS. CDR3 protein: CASSEWASGNTGELFF. In nucleotides, the CDR3 is TGTGCCAGCAGTGAATGGGCTAGCGGTAACACCGGGGAGCTGTTTTTT.

V is TRBV4-3 and J is TRBJ2-7, with a weak D call TRBD2 (6 bases). V dropped 3 bases and J dropped 5 bases, with 17 bases sitting between them. The CDR3 has 15 residues. CDR1 and CDR2 from the germline V gene are LGHNA and YSLEER. DNA for the CDR3: TGCGCCAGCAGCCAGGAGGGACTCCTCGGGGACGAGCAGTACTTC. As protein: CASSQEGLLGDEQYF.

The CDR3 is CAISDVGYGYTF. In DNA form, the CDR3 reads TGTGCCATCAGTGATGTCGGCTATGGCTACACCTTC. The chain is built from TRBV10-3 and TRBJ1-2; D is unclear. Germline V gene sequence: CDR1 ENHRY, CDR2 SYGVKD. V lost 3 bases, J lost 4 bases, and 6 bases lay in between. The CDR3 is made up of 12 amino acids.

V gene TRBV10-3 combines with J gene TRBJ1-1; D remains ambiguous. In germline, CDR1 is ENHRY, CDR2 SYGVKD. With 10 bases removed from V and 1 base from J, the gap between germline ends came to 16 bases. The CDR3 has 14 amino acids. The CDR3 DNA sequence: TGTGCCACCACCCTGGGAGATGCGAACACTGAAGCTTTCTTT. Translating it yields CATTLGDANTEAFF.

The count of this clone is one. The rearrangement joins TRBV29-1 to TRBJ2-5, with 10 bases lining up with TRBD1. Germline assignment: CDR1 SQVTM and CDR2 ANQGSEA. The CDR3 has 14 amino acids. The ends lost 6 bases at V and 4 bases at J; junction bases unmatched: 8. This CDR3 reads CSVQTGGFGETQYF. The CDR3 DNA sequence: TGCAGCGTCCAGACAGGGGGCTTCGGAGAGACCCAGTACTTC. Drawing the rest from reference TRBV29-1 and TRBJ2-5, the complete variable domain is SAVISQKPSRDICQRGTSLTIQCQVDSQVTMMFWYRQQPGQSLTLIATANQGSEATYESGFVIDKFPISRPNLTFSTLTVSNMSPEDSSIYLCSVQTGGFGETQYFGPGTRLLVL.

In its sample, this clone was seen a few times. V and J are TRBV29-1 and TRBJ2-7, with TRBD1 matching over 8 bases. The germline gives CDR1 SQVTM, CDR2 ANQGSEA. The CDR3 covers 13 residues. After removal of 7 bases from V and 3 bases from J, the junction contained 8 bases not matched to a gene. Written as DNA, the CDR3 is TGCAGCGCCTTGACAGGGGTGGGCTACGAGCAGTACTTC. This gives the protein CSALTGVGYEQYF.

This chain joins TRBV5-6 and TRBJ2-5; 8 positions agree with TRBD2. The CDR3 has 16 residues. Trimming took 0 bases from V and 5 from J; bases not matched to a gene: 9. Germline assignment: CDR1 SGHDT and CDR2 YYEEEE. The CDR3 spells CASSLGLAGGGETQYF. The CDR3 DNA reads TGTGCCAGCAGCTTGGGTCTTGCGGGAGGAGGGGAGACCCAGTACTTC.

A few counts support this clone. This chain links TRBV5-1 with TRBJ2-1; 9 nucleotides agree with TRBD2. Per germline, CDR1 SGHRS and CDR2 YFSETQ. The trim removed 2 bases at V and 3 bases at J, leaving 3 bases unmatched. CDR3 length equals 15 residues. The CDR3 reads CASSFSGSFYNEQFF. The CDR3 region has the DNA TGCGCCAGCAGCTTTAGCGGGAGCTTCTACAATGAGCAGTTCTTC.